Below, 27 T cell receptor beta chains from the same sample are listed, as sequenced in a study of control samples from healthy donors and cancer patients. Data came from immunoSEQ multiplex PCR; TCRdb stores just in-frame clones and leaves some out. The sample holds approximately 70,000 clones, 84% seen once. Material for sequencing was blood. The receptors derive from a man aged 50 or older in good health.

This clone was detected once. This chain connects TRBV11-3 to TRBJ2-2; no reliable D call. V lost 0 bases, J lost 4 bases, and 3 bases lay in between. CDR1 is SGHNT, CDR2 YENEEA, per germline. This CDR3 has 13 amino acids. CDR3: CASSLDFTGELFF. CDR3 in DNA: TGTGCCAGCAGCTTAGACTTCACCGGGGAGCTGTTTTTT. Together with reference TRBV11-3 and TRBJ2-2, the CDR3 gives the full variable domain: EAGVVQSPRYKIIEKKQPVAFWCNPISGHNTLYWYLQNLGQGPELLIRYENEEAVDDSQLPKDRFSAERLKGVDSTLKIQPAELGDSAVYLCASSLDFTGELFFGEGSRLTVL.

The rearrangement joins TRBV6-5 to TRBJ1-3; TRBD1 aligns across 9 bases. Germline trimming cut 2 bases from V and 0 bases from J; bases unmatched to any gene: 2. The CDR3 is 16 residues long. Looked up from germline, CDR1 is MNHEY and CDR2 is SVGAGI. Here the CDR3 DNA reads TGTGCCAGCAGTTACCGGGACAGGGCCTCTGGAAACACCATATATTTT. Translation: CASSYRDRASGNTIYF.

The chain links TRBV11-2 to TRBJ2-7, with 10 nucleotides matching TRBD1. In germline, CDR1 is SGHAT, CDR2 FQNNGV. This CDR3 region has 14 residues. V lost 5 bases, J lost 5 bases, and 6 bases stayed unmatched. The CDR3 is CASSPGTGANEQYF. CDR3 sequence (DNA): TGTGCCAGCAGCCCGGGGACAGGGGCTAACGAGCAGTACTTC. Full variable domain (missing parts from reference TRBV11-2 and TRBJ2-7): EAGVAQSPRYKIIEKRQSVAFWCNPISGHATLYWYQQILGQGPKLLIQFQNNGVVDDSQLPKDRFSAERLKGVDSTLKIQPAKLEDSAVYLCASSPGTGANEQYFGPGTRLTVT.

The rearrangement joins TRBV4-1 to TRBJ2-1; D unresolved. Germline lookup yields CDR1 MGHRA and CDR2 YSYEKL. V gave up 1 base and J gave up 8 bases, with 9 bases separating them. The CDR3 spans 13 residues. CDR3 sequence (DNA): TGCGCCAGCAGCCAAGTACAAGGCGATGAGCAGTTCTTC. Amino acids: CASSQVQGDEQFF.

V gene TRBV28 combines with J gene TRBJ1-5; 8 bases match TRBD1. J was trimmed by 7 bases and V by 3 bases; bases with no gene match: 5. Germline V CDR1 and CDR2: MDHEN, SYDVKM. This CDR3 has 14 residues. For the CDR3, the DNA is TGTGCCAGCAGTTTGAGGACAGGGACCCAGCCCCAGCATTTT. It codes for CASSLRTGTQPQHF.

V gene TRBV2 combines with J gene TRBJ2-5, with D possibly being TRBD2 (6 bases). The CDR3 extends over 12 amino acids. CDR1 is SNHLY and CDR2 is FYNNEI in the germline V gene. The V and J ends lost 8 bases and 2 bases respectively, with 9 bases between them. CDR3 amino acids: CASLARQETQYF. In DNA form, the CDR3 reads TGTGCCAGCCTAGCGAGACAAGAGACCCAGTACTTC. The variable domain in full, completed from reference TRBV2 and TRBJ2-5, reads EPEVTQTPSHQVTQMGQEVILRCVPISNHLYFYWYRQILGQKVEFLVSFYNNEISEKSEIFDDQFSVERPDGSNFTLKIRSTKLEDSAMYFCASLARQETQYFGPGTRLLVL.

The rearrangement joins TRBV13 to TRBJ2-6; D not certain. This CDR3 region has 15 residues. V lost 5 bases to trimming and J lost 1 base, with 9 bases between them. Looked up from germline, CDR1 is PRHDT and CDR2 is FYEKMQ (reference sequence). The CDR3 bases are TGTGCCAGCAGCGCCTGGCAGTCTGGGGCCAACGTCCTGACTTTC. It encodes CASSAWQSGANVLTF.

The rearrangement joins TRBV13 to TRBJ2-5; D call uncertain. Trimming left V 5 bases short and J 5 bases short, with 15 bases between. CDR1 PRHDT and CDR2 FYEKMQ come from the germline V gene (reference sequence). There are 14 residues in the CDR3. As DNA, the CDR3 is TGTGCCAGCAGCGCCCAAAGGCAGGTGGAGACCCAGTACTTC. This sequence encodes CASSAQRQVETQYF.

The rearrangement uses TRBV19 and TRBJ2-5, with 9 bases that match TRBD1. The V segment lost 6 bases and the J segment 5 bases; nucleotides outside the gene matches: 10. CDR3 size: 15 residues. The germline gives CDR1 LNHDA, CDR2 SQIVND (reference sequence). The CDR3 region has the DNA TGTGCCAGTAGCCGCCTACAGGGGGCGGCGGAGACCCAGTACTTC. Encoded protein: CASSRLQGAAETQYF.

The gene calls are TRBV11-3 and TRBJ2-2; 8 bases align to TRBD1. After removal of 4 bases from V and 7 bases from J, the junction contained 5 bases not matched to a gene. This CDR3 has 14 amino acids. Germline V gene data show CDR1 as SGHNT and CDR2 as YENEEA. CDR3 in DNA: TGTGCCAGCAGCTCGGACAGGGCGGACGGGGAGCTGTTTTTT. Encoded protein: CASSSDRADGELFF.

This clone came up a few times. The chain combines TRBV5-6 with TRBJ1-1; TRBD1 aligns across 9 bases. The CDR3 length is 18 residues. V was clipped by 0 bases and J by 10 bases; unmatched bases: 19. Germline values: CDR1 SGHDT, CDR2 YYEEEE. The CDR3 DNA sequence: TGTGCCAGCAGCTTGGACAGGGGGCTGATTTTGGGGAGCAGCAGAGCTTTCTTT. Protein product: CASSLDRGLILGSSRAFF.

The chain has TRBV10-3 and TRBJ1-1; possibly TRBD1 for D (5 bases). The V end was cut by 11 bases, the J end by 0 bases, with 13 bases between. The CDR3 consists of 13 residues. From germline, CDR1 is ENHRY and CDR2 SYGVKD. The CDR3 loop is CAARDPMNTEAFF. DNA of the CDR3: TGTGCCGCTCGGGACCCCATGAACACTGAAGCTTTCTTT.

This chain links TRBV7-6 with TRBJ2-5, with D possibly matching TRBD2 (6 bases). Looked up from germline, CDR1 is SGHVS and CDR2 is FNYEAQ. The CDR3 is made up of 11 amino acids. The ends were cut back, 5 bases at V and 5 bases at J, with 6 bases in the middle. This CDR3 reads CASSRGETQYF. CDR3 nucleotide sequence: TGTGCCAGCAGCCGGGGGGAGACCCAGTACTTC.

The chain recombines TRBV20-1 with TRBJ1-5; D gene unclear. This CDR3 has 13 residues. V shed 3 bases and J shed 3 bases, with 9 bases lying between them. Germline CDR1 and CDR2: DFQATT and SNEGSKA (reference sequence). CDR3: CSASMAVNQPQHF. The CDR3, as DNA: TGCAGTGCTAGTATGGCAGTCAATCAGCCCCAGCATTTT.

There are a few counts of this clone. The J gene is TRBJ2-3, the V gene TRBV4-2; 14 positions agree with TRBD2. Per the germline V gene, CDR1 is LGHNA and CDR2 is YNFKEQ. V lost 4 bases to trimming and J lost 6 bases; unmatched junction nucleotides: 12. The CDR3 loop spans 18 amino acids. The CDR3 nucleotides are TGTGCCAGCAGCCCGCATAAGACTAGCGGGAGGGCCGAGGATACGCAGTATTTT. Its translation is CASSPHKTSGRAEDTQYF.

The chain joins TRBV21-1 to TRBJ2-5; whether TRBD2, the table's D call, matches the DNA was not checked. TRBV21-1 is deemed a pseudogene. This CDR3 is built from 11 residues. CDR3 sequence: CASSPEETQYF. The CDR3 DNA follows: TGTGCCAGCAGCCCCGAAGAGACCCAGTACTTC.

CDR3 residues: CATSDFQETQYF. Here the CDR3 DNA reads TGTGCCACCAGTGATTTCCAAGAGACCCAGTACTTC. The chain links TRBV24-1 to TRBJ2-5; unclear D gene. Germline values: CDR1 KGHDR, CDR2 SFDVKD. This CDR3 is built from 12 residues. Trimming took 1 base from V and 1 from J, leaving 0 bases between them.

The rearrangement joins TRBV30 to TRBJ2-1; D possibly corresponds to TRBD2 (6 bases). V lost 1 base and J lost 4, with 14 bases in between. CDR3 length equals 15 residues. The V gene's germline CDR1 is GTSNPN and CDR2 SVGIG (reference sequence). CDR3 nucleotides: TGTGCCTGGAGTGGGGGGAGACTAGTGTACAATGAGCAGTTCTTC. This codes for CAWSGGRLVYNEQFF.

Written as DNA, the CDR3 is TGCAGTGCTAGAAAAGGAGGAGGCTACACCTTC. It is translated as CSARKGGGYTF. This sequence joins TRBV20-1 and TRBJ1-2, with D hard to call. V was clipped by 2 bases and J by 8 bases, with 9 bases between them. The CDR3 is 11 amino acids. Germline V CDR1 and CDR2: DFQATT, SNEGSKA (reference sequence).

A word on this clone: Given a much more abundant clone one base away, this may be a read error. V usage is TRBV13 and J usage is TRBJ1-4; TRBD1 matches 7 bases. Germline V gene sequence: CDR1 PRHDT, CDR2 FYEKMQ (reference sequence). The CDR3 spans 14 residues. The V gene end was trimmed by 3 bases and the J gene end by 2 bases; junction bases not matched to a gene: 0. CDR3 in DNA: TGTGCCAGCAGCTTGACAGGGACTAATGAAAAACTGTTTTTT. Its translation is CASSLTGTNEKLFF.

The chain couples TRBV5-4 to TRBJ1-2, with D uncertain. This CDR3 contains 15 residues. Trimming stripped 1 base from V and 0 bases from J, with 10 bases between. Germline V gives CDR1 SGHNT, CDR2 YYREEE (reference sequence). The CDR3 DNA sequence: TGTGCCAGCAGCTTGCTGTTCCGTGCTAACTATGGCTACACCTTC. This sequence encodes CASSLLFRANYGYTF. Supplemented by reference TRBV5-4 and TRBJ1-2, the full variable domain reads ETGVTQSPTHLIKTRGQQVTLRCSSQSGHNTVSWYQQALGQGPQFIFQYYREEENGRGNFPPRFSGLQFPNYSSELNVNALELDDSALYLCASSLLFRANYGYTFGSGTRLTVV.

The chain employs TRBV14 and TRBJ1-2; a possible D gene is TRBD1 (6 bases). Germline V gives CDR1 SGHDN, CDR2 FVKESK. CDR3 length: 14 amino acids. Trimming pared 4 bases from V and 4 bases from J, leaving 13 bases between. The CDR3 loop is CASSPPGGLYGYTF. For the CDR3, the DNA is TGTGCCAGCAGCCCCCCGGGGGGCCTCTATGGCTACACCTTC.

The CDR3 nucleotides read TGTGCCTCCGGGGTCCAAAGTGGCACAGATACGCAGTATTTT. It encodes CASGVQSGTDTQYF. The rearrangement links TRBV11-3 to TRBJ2-3; perhaps TRBD2 as D (5 bases). The CDR3 loop spans 14 amino acids. The germline CDR1 and CDR2 sequences are SGHNT and YENEEA. V was cut by 11 bases and J by 1 base, with 16 bases left in between.

The rearrangement uses TRBV24-1 and TRBJ2-2; D unclear. Trimming took 0 bases from V and 7 from J, leaving 8 bases between them. Per germline, CDR1 KGHDR and CDR2 SFDVKD. The CDR3 contains 14 residues. CDR3 DNA sequence: TGTGCCACCAGTGATTTGGGCGGCAACGGGGAGCTGTTTTTT. It translates to CATSDLGGNGELFF.

The chain combines TRBV7-3 with TRBJ2-1; 11 bases map to TRBD2. CDR3 size: 18 residues. V was clipped by 8 bases and J by 6 bases; unmatched bases: 18. Germline lookup yields CDR1 SGHTA and CDR2 FQGTGA. The DNA of the CDR3 is TGTGCCAGCGCCGGGTTGCTAGCGGGGGGTCCCACGGGCAATGAGCAGTTCTTC. It encodes CASAGLLAGGPTGNEQFF.

The rearrangement links TRBV6-2 or TRBV6-3 to TRBJ1-5; tentatively, D is TRBD1 (5 bases). CDR3 length: 14 residues. Trimming pared 2 bases from V and 6 bases from J, leaving 11 bases between. In germline, CDR1 is MNHEY, CDR2 SVGEGT. CDR3 loop: CASSYGSGSQPQHF. CDR3 bases: TGTGCCAGCAGTTACGGTTCAGGGAGTCAGCCCCAGCATTTT.

CDR3 nucleotides: TGTGCCACCAGTGATGACACTCAGCCCCAGCATTTT. The encoded protein is CATSDDTQPQHF. The rearrangement links TRBV24-1 to TRBJ1-5; D gene ambiguous. The ends were cut back, 3 bases at V and 6 bases at J, with 5 bases in the middle. Germline-derived CDR1 and CDR2 are KGHDR and SFDVKD. The CDR3 is made up of 12 amino acids.